What follows are 18 T cell receptor beta chains derived from one specimen sequenced in a study of blood T cell repertoires in COVID-19. Clones were sequenced by immunoSEQ multiplex PCR, and TCRdb holds only the in-frame ones, with some missing. The sample gives roughly 350,000 clones, 85% of which show up once; roughly 3.6% is in the top ten. Source material: peripheral blood. The source of these receptors is a woman between 18 and 30 years old with acute or convalescent COVID-19.

The chain carries TRBV30 and TRBJ2-2; 8 bases are a match to TRBD1. The CDR3 spans 14 residues. Germline V gives CDR1 GTSNPN, CDR2 SVGIG (reference sequence). J gave up 3 bases and V 2 bases, and 2 bases lay outside the gene matches. The CDR3 is CAWSLTGDTGELFF. In nucleotides, the CDR3 is TGTGCCTGGAGTCTGACAGGGGACACCGGGGAGCTGTTTTTT.

This clone was seen a single time. The chain recombines TRBV29-1 with TRBJ1-1; weak D call: TRBD1 (6 bases). Trimming pared 3 bases from V and 6 bases from J, leaving 11 bases between. The CDR3 is made up of 12 amino acids. In germline, CDR1 is SQVTM, CDR2 ANQGSEA. CDR3 nucleotide sequence: TGCAGCGTTGAGGGGGCAAGGCCTGAAGCTTTCTTT. Translating it yields CSVEGARPEAFF.

The chain recombines TRBV19 with TRBJ1-5; D is unresolved. The CDR3 contains 15 residues. Deletions cut 0 bases from V and 0 bases from J, with 6 bases between. In germline, CDR1 is LNHDA, CDR2 SQIVND (reference sequence). In DNA, the CDR3 is TGTGCCAGTAGTATAGATAATTTTAGCAATCAGCCCCAGCATTTT. This encodes CASSIDNFSNQPQHF.

This clone showed up just once. V gene TRBV18 combines with J gene TRBJ2-3; D gene ambiguous. From germline, CDR1 is KGHSH and CDR2 LQKENI. This CDR3 has 14 amino acids. The germline V and J ends were trimmed by 5 bases and 0 bases, with 9 bases remaining between them. The CDR3 loop reads CASSWSTSTDTQYF. The CDR3 DNA reads TGTGCCAGCTCATGGAGTACTAGCACAGATACGCAGTATTTT.

The chain has TRBV24-1 and TRBJ2-3; D is unresolved. This CDR3 spans 14 amino acids. Germline CDR1 and CDR2: KGHDR and SFDVKD. V was pared by 8 bases and J by 4 bases, with 15 bases between. CDR3 nucleotide sequence: TGTGCCACCAACTCCCCCGCTGGAGCAGATACGCAGTATTTT. Amino acid sequence: CATNSPAGADTQYF.

This chain connects TRBV9 to TRBJ1-5; D perhaps matches TRBD1 (6 bases). V lost 0 bases to trimming and J lost 4 bases, with 14 bases between them. This CDR3 is 16 amino acids long. Germline loops: CDR1 SGDLS, CDR2 YYNGEE. This chain's CDR3 is CASSVGDGQGNQPQHF. Written as DNA, the CDR3 is TGTGCCAGCAGCGTAGGGGACGGGCAGGGGAATCAGCCCCAGCATTTT.

CDR3 nucleotide sequence: TGTGCCTGGGGGTCTGACTTTGGGACTGAAGCTTTCTTT. Translating gives CAWGSDFGTEAFF. The chain uses TRBV30 and TRBJ1-1; D uncertain. The germline V gene encodes CDR1 GTSNPN and CDR2 SVGIG (reference sequence). The CDR3 runs to 13 residues. Trimming took 5 bases from V and 5 from J, leaving 15 bases between them.

The V gene is TRBV7-3, the J gene TRBJ2-3, with 8 positions matching TRBD1. The CDR3 consists of 15 residues. CDR1 and CDR2 (germline): SGHTA, FQGTGA. The V gene end was trimmed by 3 bases and the J gene end by 2 bases; junction bases not matched to a gene: 4. This CDR3 is CASSFGQGFTDTQYF. CDR3 DNA: TGTGCCAGCAGCTTTGGACAGGGTTTCACAGATACGCAGTATTTT.

This clone was recorded only once. The chain uses TRBV6-1 and TRBJ1-6, with D uncertain. The V gene's germline CDR1 is MNHNS and CDR2 SASEGT. V gave up 1 base and J gave up 4 bases, with 8 bases separating them. There are 15 residues in the CDR3. DNA of the CDR3: TGTGCCAGCAGTGAAGGGGGAGGTTATAATTCACCCCTCCACTTT. This translates into CASSEGGGYNSPLHF.

The chain is built from TRBV5-4 and TRBJ2-1; no clear D. Germline values: CDR1 SGHNT, CDR2 YYREEE (reference sequence). The V end lost 0 bases, the J end lost 2 bases, and 9 bases lay between the germline ends. This CDR3 has 15 amino acids. The CDR3 region has the DNA TGTGCCAGCAGCTTGGATGGCACTACCTACAATGAGCAGTTCTTC. Its protein is CASSLDGTTYNEQFF.

The chain has TRBV21-1 and TRBJ2-2; the table calls TRBD2, which could not be checked here. TRBV21-1 is flagged as a pseudogene. CDR3 length: 18 residues. The CDR3 region is CASSKGELAGDSTGELFF. CDR3 bases: TGTGCCAGCAGCAAAGGGGAGCTAGCGGGAGACAGCACCGGGGAGCTGTTTTTT.

The chain's CDR3 is CASSPGLDSGVYSNQPQHF. CDR3 sequence (DNA): TGCGCCAGCAGCCCTGGGTTGGACAGTGGAGTTTATAGCAATCAGCCCCAGCATTTT. The rearrangement joins TRBV5-1 to TRBJ1-5; possible D gene TRBD1, 6 bases. This CDR3 contains 19 residues. Looked up from germline, CDR1 is SGHRS and CDR2 is YFSETQ. V lost 4 bases and J lost 0, with 23 bases in between.

This clone is a singleton in its sample. The rearrangement joins TRBV30 to TRBJ1-6; TRBD1 matches 7 bases. Per germline, CDR1 GTSNPN and CDR2 SVGIG (reference sequence). This CDR3 has 15 residues. V lost 3 bases, J lost 10 bases, and 12 bases stayed unmatched. The CDR3 DNA reads TGTGCCTGGAGGGGGGATAGGGGGCGACCGTCACCCCTCCACTTT. It codes for CAWRGDRGRPSPLHF.

This chain connects TRBV19 to TRBJ1-1, with 9 bases that match TRBD1. V lost 4 bases, J lost 5 bases, and 8 bases stayed unmatched. The CDR3 loop spans 15 amino acids. Germline V CDR1 and CDR2: LNHDA, SQIVND (reference sequence). The DNA for the CDR3 is TGTGCCAGTAGTAATGGCGGGACAGGGCCGACTGAAGCTTTCTTT. This codes for CASSNGGTGPTEAFF. The whole variable domain, filled in from reference TRBV19 and TRBJ1-1, reads DGGITQSPKYLFRKEGQNVTLSCEQNLNHDAMYWYRQDPGQGLRLIYYSQIVNDFQKGDIAEGYSVSREKKESFPLTVTSAQKNPTAFYLCASSNGGTGPTEAFFGQGTRLTVV.

The V call is TRBV4-2, the J call TRBJ2-4; a possible D gene is TRBD2 (5 bases). Germline values: CDR1 LGHNA, CDR2 YNFKEQ. CDR3 length: 18 amino acids. Trimming cost V 3 bases and J 0 bases, with 18 bases left between them. CDR3 nucleotides: TGTGCCAGCAGCCAGGCAAAGGGAGTCGACTTAGCCAAAAACATTCAGTACTTC. This translates into CASSQAKGVDLAKNIQYF.

The chain joins TRBV27 to TRBJ2-1, with TRBD2 matching over 12 bases. With V trimmed by 5 bases and J by 2 bases, 4 bases remained unmatched. Per the germline V gene, CDR1 is MNHEY and CDR2 is SMNVEV (reference sequence). The CDR3 has 16 residues. The DNA of the CDR3 is TGTGCCAGCAGTACGGGACTAGCGGGCACCTACAATGAGCAGTTCTTC. Its translation: CASSTGLAGTYNEQFF.

The chain couples TRBV5-1 to TRBJ1-3, with 7 bases lining up with TRBD1. Germline V gene data show CDR1 as SGHRS and CDR2 as YFSETQ. This CDR3 has 15 residues. V gave up 4 bases and J gave up 0 bases; unmatched junction bases: 4. The CDR3 DNA reads TGCGCCAGCAGCGCAGGGACAGACTCTGGAAACACCATATATTTT. Translated, it gives CASSAGTDSGNTIYF.

This clone came up many times. This chain links TRBV28 with TRBJ2-2; maybe TRBD1 (5 bases). There are 14 residues in the CDR3. From germline, CDR1 is MDHEN and CDR2 SYDVKM. Trimming removed 2 bases from V and 7 bases from J, with 11 bases in between. The CDR3 reads CASSLAGIDGELFF. The DNA for the CDR3 is TGTGCCAGCAGTTTAGCAGGGATTGACGGGGAGCTGTTTTTT.